This T cell receptor beta chain was retrieved from a study of post-analysis software for immune sequencing data. Study-level findings and limits: Roughly 5 TRBV segments, TRBV5-6, TRBV5-1 and TRBV20-1 among them, were found more frequent in patients than controls.

Unique molecular identifiers were present in the TCR beta cDNA libraries. TCRdb redid the calling of the PCR reads with MiXCR, one entry per CDR3 protein. The sample lists some 240,000 distinct CDR3 sequences, roughly a third occurring once. This clonotype was recorded at least ten times. Its antigen remains unknown. Germline V lookup: CDR1 DFQATT, CDR2 SNEGSKA (reference sequence). The CDR3 extends over 15 amino acids. J lost 2 bases, V lost 6 bases, and 12 bases had no gene match. The sequenced sample consisted of blood. This sequence originates from a girl between 5 and 17 years old with multiple sclerosis. The V call is TRBV20-1, the J call TRBJ2-7; 8 nucleotides align to TRBD2. The CDR3 spells CSARIPGLGPYEQYF. The DNA for the CDR3 is TGCAGTGCAAGAATTCCGGGACTAGGACCCTACGAGCAGTACTTC.